The TCR beta chain under discussion was sequenced for a study of Ad26.COV2.S vaccination and SARS-CoV-2 variants. The CDR3 totals 14 residues. CDR1 is LGHDT and CDR2 is YNNKEL in the germline V gene (reference sequence). V lost 3 bases and J lost 4, with 12 bases in between. Specified treatment: roughly 18 received Ad26.COV2.S at low or high dose, single or two shots; roughly five received placebo; per-sample allocation not given. Material that was analyzed had been drawn on day 63 after the first vaccine or placebo injection. Profiling relied on immunoSEQ multiplex PCR, and the TCRdb table lists in-frame clones only, not all of them. The profile covers fewer than 500,000 clones, with roughly nine tenths appearing a single time and around 2.5% taken by the ten largest.

The TCR was taken from a person between 18 and 65 years old who received the Ad26.COV2.S COVID-19 vaccine or a placebo. The starting material was peripheral blood, obtained in a trial of Ad26.COV2.S vaccine versus placebo. This chain connects TRBV3-1 (or the pseudogene TRBV3-2) to TRBJ2-5; TRBD2 is a possible D gene (6 bases). Here the CDR3 reads CASSQGSRGETQYF. Written as DNA, the CDR3 is TGTGCCAGCAGCCAGGGGTCGCGGGGAGAGACCCAGTACTTC.